This record concerns one T cell receptor (beta chain) sequence. The data are from a study of blood T cell repertoires in COVID-19. Per the original methods: Reference gene primer amplification gave nucleated cell count estimates. Sequenced by immunoSEQ multiplex PCR; TCRdb stores in-frame clones only, minus some. V, J and clone size were drawn from that table, and D and trimming were deduced from the DNA. The sample lists about 190,000 clones; around 85% were seen once. This CDR3 comprises 18 residues. V was pared by 4 bases and J by 2 bases, with 22 bases between. The germline gives CDR1 WNHNN, CDR2 SYGVQD (reference sequence).

The TCR comes from a woman aged 45-65 years with acute or convalescent COVID-19. The chain uses TRBV10-1 and TRBJ2-3, with D perhaps TRBD2 (5 bases). The sample consisted of peripheral blood. DNA of the CDR3: TGCGCCAGCAGTGGGGCATTTGTGGGAGTAATCTACACAGATACGCAGTATTTT. This translates into CASSGAFVGVIYTDTQYF.